This T cell receptor (beta chain) was obtained from a study of breast tumors, draining lymph nodes, adjacent tissues. The study's findings and limits: Data fit most tumor T cells coming from lymph node, expanding in tumor. Luminal-like breast cancer showed significantly higher tumor–nontumor repertoire similarity than basal-like. Tumors had less TCR diversity than lymph nodes, more than nontumor tissue.

Samples came from axillary lymph nodes draining the breast cancer. Details on this clonotype: Its antigen is undetermined.

TCRdb independently ran MiXCR on the multiplex PCR reads; one entry per CDR3 protein. The sample contains roughly 110,000 distinct CDR3 sequences, more than 30% of which appear only once. The sequencing sample was made of axillary lymph node tissue. The receptor's source is a female donor with breast cancer. Some clones in this sample may be carry-over from other donors' samples.

The CDR3 DNA sequence: TGTGCCAGCAGCTCGACTTTAAGGGAAAATTCACCCCTCCACTTT. It yields the protein CASSSTLRENSPLHF. The chain carries TRBV7-3 and TRBJ1-6; D call uncertain. Trimming left V 4 bases short and J 7 bases short, with 14 bases between. The CDR3 runs 15 residues. Germline V gives CDR1 SGHTA, CDR2 FQGTGA.